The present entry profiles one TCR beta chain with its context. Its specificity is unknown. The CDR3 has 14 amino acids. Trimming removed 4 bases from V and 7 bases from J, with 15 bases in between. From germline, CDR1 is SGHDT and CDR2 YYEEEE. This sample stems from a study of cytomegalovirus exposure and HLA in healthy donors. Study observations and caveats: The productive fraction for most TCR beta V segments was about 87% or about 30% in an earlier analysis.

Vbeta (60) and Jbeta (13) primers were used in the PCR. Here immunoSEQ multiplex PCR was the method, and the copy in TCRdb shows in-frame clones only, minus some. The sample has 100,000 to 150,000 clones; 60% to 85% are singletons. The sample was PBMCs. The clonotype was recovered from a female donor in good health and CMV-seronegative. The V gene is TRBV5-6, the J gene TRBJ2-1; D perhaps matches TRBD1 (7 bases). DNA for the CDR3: TGTGCCAGCAGCCACCCAGGGGGAGGAAATGAGCAGTTCTTC. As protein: CASSHPGGGNEQFF.